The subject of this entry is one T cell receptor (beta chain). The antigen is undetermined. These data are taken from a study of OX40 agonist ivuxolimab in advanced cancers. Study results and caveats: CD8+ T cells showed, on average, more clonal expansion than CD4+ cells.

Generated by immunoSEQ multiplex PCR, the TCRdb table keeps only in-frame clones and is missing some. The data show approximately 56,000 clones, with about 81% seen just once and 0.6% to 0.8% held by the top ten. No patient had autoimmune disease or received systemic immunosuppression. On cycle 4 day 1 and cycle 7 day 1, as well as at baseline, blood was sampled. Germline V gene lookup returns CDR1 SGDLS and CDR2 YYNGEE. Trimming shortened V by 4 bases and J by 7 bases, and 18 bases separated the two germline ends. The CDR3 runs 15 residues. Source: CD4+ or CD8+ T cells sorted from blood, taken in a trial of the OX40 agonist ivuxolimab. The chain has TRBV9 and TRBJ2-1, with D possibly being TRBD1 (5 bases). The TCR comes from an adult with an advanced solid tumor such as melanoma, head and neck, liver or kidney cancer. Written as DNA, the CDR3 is TGTGCCAGCAGCCCTAATCAAGAAAGACAGAATGAGCAGTTCTTC. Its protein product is CASSPNQERQNEQFF.